The clone carrying this T cell receptor (beta chain) was counted many times. Its antigen is currently unknown. This specimen belongs to a study of molecular identifiers for immune sequencing clone quantification. Study findings and constraints: Clones with over 20 RNA copies captured over 97% of effector molecules but under 1% of naive ones.

CDR3 length equals 13 residues. Trimming took 4 bases from V and 8 from J, leaving 13 bases between them. One entry per CDR3 protein, called by TCRdb with MiXCR from the PCR reads. This table holds 88,000 or so distinct CDR3 sequences, around 20% found once. The gene calls are TRBV12-3 or TRBV12-4 and TRBJ2-3, with D possibly called TRBD1 or TRBD2 (5 bases each). The receptor was isolated from a human donor in good health. Some libraries in this study had Jurkat cell RNA spiked in. Sequenced: naive CD8+ T cells from blood, with Jurkat cell RNA spiked in. This sample's subset: FACS-sorted CD8+CD4-CCR7+CD45RA+ naive T cells. The CDR3, as DNA: TGTGCCAGCAGTTGGGGACCCGGTGGTACGCAGTATTTT. The encoded protein is CASSWGPGGTQYF.